This T cell receptor (beta chain) was identified during a study of cytomegalovirus exposure and HLA in healthy donors. At the level of the study: Researchers found that just over 80% of 350 to 500 genotyped donors fell within the Caucasian-associated ancestry cluster.

General observations from the study: Cytomegalovirus-associated status was assigned to some 180 TCR beta chains. As a later analysis showed, several of the most significant clusters appeared to be linked to common viral pathogens.

V was pared by 5 bases and J by 2 bases, with 5 bases of the junction left unmatched. CDR3 size: 15 residues. Germline CDR1 reads SGHTA; CDR2 reads FQGTGA. 13 Jbeta primers and 60 Vbeta primers were used for the PCR. The protocol was immunoSEQ multiplex PCR, while the TCRdb copy is restricted to in-frame clones and leaves out a portion. Of 200,000 or so clones detected, approximately 78% appear once; the ten largest clones hold 6.5%. On this clone: Its antigen is not known.

In nominal health when sampled, donors likely had unrecorded immune exposures nonetheless. J is TRBJ2-3 and V is TRBV7-3, with 9 positions matching TRBD2. This receptor was taken from a woman aged 45 to 65 in good health and CMV-seropositive. The sequenced sample was PBMCs. Here the CDR3 reads CASSPAGGFTDTQYF. The DNA for the CDR3 is TGTGCCAGCAGCCCAGCGGGGGGTTTCACAGATACGCAGTATTTT.